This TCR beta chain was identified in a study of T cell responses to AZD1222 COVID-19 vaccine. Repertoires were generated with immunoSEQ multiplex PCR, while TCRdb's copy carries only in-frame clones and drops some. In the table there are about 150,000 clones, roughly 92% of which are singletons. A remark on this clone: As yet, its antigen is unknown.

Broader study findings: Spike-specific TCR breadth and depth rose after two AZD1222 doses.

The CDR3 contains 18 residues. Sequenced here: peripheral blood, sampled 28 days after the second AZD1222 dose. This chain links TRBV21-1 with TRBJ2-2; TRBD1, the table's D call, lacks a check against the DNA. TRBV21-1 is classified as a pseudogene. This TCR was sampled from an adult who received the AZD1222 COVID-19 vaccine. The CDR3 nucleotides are TGTGCCAGCAGCAACCGGGACAGGGTAGCGGTATGGACCGGGGAGCTGTTTTTT. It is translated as CASSNRDRVAVWTGELFF.